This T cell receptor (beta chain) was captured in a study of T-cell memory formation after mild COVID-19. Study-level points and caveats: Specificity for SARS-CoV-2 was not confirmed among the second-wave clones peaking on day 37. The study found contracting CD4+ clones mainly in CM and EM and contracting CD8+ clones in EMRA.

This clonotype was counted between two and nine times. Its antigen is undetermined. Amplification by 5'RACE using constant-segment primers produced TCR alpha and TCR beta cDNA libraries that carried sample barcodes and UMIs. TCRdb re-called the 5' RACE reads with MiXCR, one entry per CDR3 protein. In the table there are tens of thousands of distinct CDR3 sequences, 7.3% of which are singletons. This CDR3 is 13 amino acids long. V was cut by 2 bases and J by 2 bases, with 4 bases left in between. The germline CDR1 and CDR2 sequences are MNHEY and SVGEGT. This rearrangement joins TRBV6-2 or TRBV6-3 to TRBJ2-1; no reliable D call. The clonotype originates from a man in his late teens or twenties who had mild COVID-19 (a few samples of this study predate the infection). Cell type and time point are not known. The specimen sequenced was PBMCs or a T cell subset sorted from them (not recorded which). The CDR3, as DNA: TGTGCCAGCAGTTACAGGGCCTACAATGAGCAGTTCTTC. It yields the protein CASSYRAYNEQFF.